These 4 T cell receptor beta chains were sequenced from one sample in a study of metastatic and nonmetastatic thyroid tumors (TCRdb year 2020). The protocol used for the library was PCR. The sequencing machine was an Illumina HiSeq 4000. TCRdb trimmed the raw reads at Q25, called clones with MiXCR and kept productive beta chains. The sample table holds some 25,000 clones, of which more than 13% were seen once. The top ten clones comprise 2.5% to 3.5% of the sample. No patient had received any treatment before thyroid surgery. The sequenced material came from blood. The source of these receptors is a female donor with papillary thyroid cancer or a benign thyroid nodule (not recorded which). Some clones in this sample may be carry-over from other donors' samples.

The chain uses TRBV4-1 and TRBJ1-1; weak D call: TRBD1 (5 bases). Trimming removed 1 base from V and 5 bases from J, with 14 bases in between. Germline CDR1 MGHRA, CDR2 YSYEKL. The CDR3 covers 15 residues. The CDR3 is CASSQVRPEGTEAFF. The DNA of the CDR3 is TGCGCCAGCAGCCAAGTCCGCCCGGAGGGGACTGAAGCTTTCTTT.

DNA for the CDR3: TGCGCCAGCAGTCCCGGGACAGTTAATTCACCCCTCCACTTT. This encodes CASSPGTVNSPLHF. V is TRBV5-1 and J is TRBJ1-6; 7 nucleotides align to TRBD1. The CDR3 extends over 14 amino acids. The V and J ends lost 5 bases and 6 bases, in that order; junction bases with no gene match: 5. Germline loops: CDR1 SGHRS, CDR2 YFSETQ.

The table lists this clone with many counts. The chain carries TRBV11-2 and TRBJ2-1; the D gene is possibly TRBD1 (6 bases). The CDR3 is 16 amino acids. Germline lookup yields CDR1 SGHAT and CDR2 FQNNGV. The V and J ends lost 6 bases and 4 bases respectively, with 19 bases between them. The CDR3 DNA reads TGTGCCAGCAGGAGACCTGGCAGGGGAAGTTACAATGAGCAGTTCTTC. Its protein is CASRRPGRGSYNEQFF.

This clone was recorded at least ten times. This sequence joins TRBV6-5 and TRBJ2-1; TRBD2 agrees at 10 bases. V lost 8 bases, J lost 4 bases, and 20 bases stayed unmatched. Germline values: CDR1 MNHEY, CDR2 SVGAGI. The CDR3 length is 19 residues. The CDR3 bases are TGTGCCAGCGTTTTCTTAGGACTAGCGGAGGATGGGGCTTACAATGAGCAGTTCTTC. It translates to CASVFLGLAEDGAYNEQFF.